This TCR beta chain was profiled in a study of cytomegalovirus exposure and HLA in healthy donors. In regard to this clone: Its antigen is unknown.

Study conclusions and caveats: In a later analysis, CMV-associated beta chains were mostly HLA-associated, it appeared.

The donors were healthy bone marrow donors. In the PCR, 60 Vbeta and 13 Jbeta primers were used. Only in-frame clones appear in the TCRdb table, and some are missing; sequencing was by immunoSEQ multiplex PCR. The sample table includes 100,000 to 150,000 clones. The CDR3 extends over 14 amino acids. Trimming removed 3 bases from V and 6 bases from J, with 12 bases in between. From germline, CDR1 is SGHRS and CDR2 YFSETQ. Material for sequencing was PBMCs. This clonotype was sampled from a woman aged 40 to 55 in good health and CMV-seropositive. The chain employs TRBV5-1 and TRBJ2-2, with D maybe TRBD1 (6 bases). Here the CDR3 DNA reads TGCGCCAGCAGCTATGACAGGCCCCCCGGGGAGCTGTTTTTT. It encodes CASSYDRPPGELFF.